Below, 5 T cell receptor beta chains from the same sample are listed, as sequenced in a study of blood T cell repertoires in COVID-19. TCRdb keeps only in-frame clones here, not all; method: immunoSEQ multiplex PCR. This sample carries over 75,000 clones, approximately 90% of them seen once, and the ten largest clones take roughly 2.2%. The sequenced material came from peripheral blood. The receptors shown here come from a human donor with active COVID-19. The donor label of this sample is uncertain.

V usage is TRBV27 and J usage is TRBJ2-5, with D possibly being TRBD1 (7 bases). From germline, CDR1 is MNHEY and CDR2 SMNVEV (reference sequence). Trimming shortened V by 3 bases and J by 5 bases, and 19 bases separated the two germline ends. This CDR3 region has 16 residues. DNA of the CDR3: TGTGCCAGCAGTTTTATCCCGCGGGCAGGGGGGGAGACCCAGTACTTC. The encoded protein is CASSFIPRAGGETQYF.

The V call is TRBV19, the J call TRBJ1-1, with 11 bases identical to TRBD1. Germline values: CDR1 LNHDA, CDR2 SQIVND (reference sequence). This CDR3 spans 19 amino acids. V was clipped by 4 bases and J by 0 bases; unmatched bases: 13. CDR3 sequence: CASSTPPGQGAYMNTEAFF. The CDR3 nucleotides are TGTGCCAGTAGTACGCCCCCCGGACAGGGGGCGTATATGAACACTGAAGCTTTCTTT.

The chain couples TRBV28 to TRBJ2-1; 7 nucleotides match TRBD1. This CDR3 is built from 13 residues. Germline-derived CDR1 and CDR2 are MDHEN and SYDVKM. V was pared by 6 bases and J by 12 bases, with 11 bases of the junction left unmatched. The CDR3 region is CASRADWDRAQFF. The CDR3 bases are TGTGCCAGCAGGGCAGATTGGGACAGAGCGCAGTTCTTC.

The gene calls are TRBV6-2 or TRBV6-3 and TRBJ1-2; TRBD1 might be the D (5 bases). Germline CDR1 reads MNHEY; CDR2 reads SVGEGT. CDR3 length: 13 residues. V lost 5 bases and J 6 bases, leaving 13 bases between the germline ends. CDR3 sequence: CASSHRDYDGYTF. For the CDR3, the DNA is TGTGCCAGCAGTCACCGGGACTACGATGGCTACACCTTC.

This clone appeared a single time. The chain has TRBV4-2 and TRBJ1-2, with D perhaps TRBD1 (5 bases). The V gene's germline CDR1 is LGHNA and CDR2 YNFKEQ. The CDR3 runs 14 residues. Trimming cost V 1 base and J 4 bases, with 10 bases left between them. CDR3 protein: CASSQVQVSYGYTF. For the CDR3, the DNA is TGTGCCAGCAGCCAAGTACAGGTTTCCTATGGCTACACCTTC.